The 26 T cell receptor beta chains in this list originate from one sample, sequenced in a study of T cells in Graves' hyperthyroidism and ophthalmopathy. Researchers amplified the TCR beta CDR3 regions from RNA transcripts. During a first-round RT-PCR of the TCR CDR3, the HTBI primer set was used. TCRdb re-called the multiplex PCR reads through MiXCR, storing one row per CDR3 protein. The sample records some 210,000 distinct CDR3 sequences, 17% being singletons. Sequences were obtained from blood. The receptors were sampled from a man in his fifties with Graves' hyperthyroidism.

In its sample, this clonotype was seen a few times. The chain links TRBV20-1 to TRBJ1-1, with D possibly matching TRBD1 (5 bases). The V and J ends lost 6 bases and 2 bases respectively, with 13 bases between them. The germline V gene encodes CDR1 DFQATT and CDR2 SNEGSKA (reference sequence). The CDR3 is 13 amino acids. CDR3 bases: TGCAGTGCCTCCCAGACAGCTAACACTGAAGCTTTCTTT. Protein product: CSASQTANTEAFF.

This clonotype was picked up many times. The CDR3 nucleotides read TGTGCCTGGAGCCGGGACTCAAACTCCTACGAGCAGTACTTC. Its protein is CAWSRDSNSYEQYF. This rearrangement joins TRBV30 to TRBJ2-7; TRBD2 is a possible D gene (6 bases). Trimming shortened V by 3 bases and J by 0 bases, and 12 bases separated the two germline ends. CDR1 is GTSNPN and CDR2 is SVGIG in the germline V gene (reference sequence). This CDR3 comprises 14 residues.

This clonotype has only a few counts. The V and J genes are TRBV9 and TRBJ1-1, with D possibly matching TRBD1 (5 bases). V was clipped by 0 bases and J by 4 bases, with 10 bases between them. The CDR3 is 14 residues long. Germline CDR1 and CDR2: SGDLS and YYNGEE. CDR3 sequence (DNA): TGTGCCAGCAGCGTAGGTCAGGGAAGCACTGAAGCTTTCTTT. Amino acid sequence: CASSVGQGSTEAFF.

At least ten counts were recorded for this clonotype. The CDR3 region is CASSLALADTQYF. CDR3 DNA: TGTGCCAGCAGTTTAGCCCTAGCTGATACGCAGTATTTT. This rearrangement joins TRBV12-3 or TRBV12-4 to TRBJ2-3, with D possibly being TRBD2 (5 bases). The CDR3 sequence is 13 residues long. The V and J ends lost 0 bases and 6 bases respectively, with 7 bases between them.

This clonotype was seen repeatedly, ten times or more. The chain links TRBV5-1 to TRBJ2-1, with D perhaps TRBD2 (6 bases). CDR1 is SGHRS and CDR2 is YFSETQ in the germline V gene. CDR3 size: 14 residues. The V and J ends lost 4 bases and 8 bases respectively, with 16 bases between them. The DNA for the CDR3 is TGCGCCAGCAGCCCGGGGACGGGAGCGCATGAGCAGTTCTTC. As protein: CASSPGTGAHEQFF.

In its sample, this clonotype was seen a few times. This rearrangement joins TRBV6-1 to TRBJ2-5; D could derive from TRBD1 or TRBD2 (5 bases each). V lost 6 bases and J lost 2, with 13 bases in between. Germline-derived CDR1 and CDR2 are MNHNS and SASEGT. This CDR3 has 14 residues. This CDR3 is CASSPGGGQETQYF. CDR3 nucleotide sequence: TGTGCCAGCAGCCCAGGTGGGGGTCAAGAGACCCAGTACTTC.

The chain is built from TRBV19 and TRBJ2-3, with 7 bases fitting TRBD1. Germline V CDR1 and CDR2: LNHDA, SQIVND (reference sequence). The CDR3 sequence is 15 residues long. V was pared by 5 bases and J by 0 bases, with 5 bases of the junction left unmatched. CDR3 nucleotide sequence: TGTGCCAGTAGTCCTCGGACAGGTAGCACAGATACGCAGTATTTT. Translated: CASSPRTGSTDTQYF.

This clonotype has a count of ten or more. The chain is built from TRBV5-8 and TRBJ2-1; D is perhaps TRBD2 (5 bases). The V end was cut by 4 bases, the J end by 3 bases, with 14 bases between. Germline lookup yields CDR1 SGHTS and CDR2 YDEGEE. This CDR3 region has 15 residues. The CDR3 DNA reads TGTGCCAGCAGCGTGGTGGCGGGCGGCTACAATGAGCAGTTCTTC. Translating gives CASSVVAGGYNEQFF.

This clonotype was counted many times. The rearrangement joins TRBV29-1 to TRBJ1-2; no firm D call. The length of the CDR3 is 13 residues. Germline values: CDR1 SQVTM, CDR2 ANQGSEA. V was clipped by 3 bases and J by 4 bases, with 12 bases between them. The CDR3 reads CSVDGSSGYGYTF. The CDR3 DNA sequence: TGCAGCGTTGATGGGAGTAGCGGCTATGGCTACACCTTC.

The V call is TRBV19, the J call TRBJ2-3; D is perhaps TRBD2 (5 bases). Germline-derived CDR1 and CDR2 are LNHDA and SQIVND (reference sequence). CDR3 length: 16 amino acids. V was trimmed by 3 bases and J by 0 bases, leaving 13 bases between them. The CDR3 bases are TGTGCCAGTAGTATTCCGGGGTCCACTAGCACAGATACGCAGTATTTT. This gives the protein CASSIPGSTSTDTQYF.

The chain carries TRBV20-1 and TRBJ2-1, with D maybe TRBD2 (5 bases). The CDR3 has 15 residues. The germline V gene has CDR1 DFQATT and CDR2 SNEGSKA (reference sequence). The V end lost 1 base, the J end lost 7 bases, and 17 bases lay between the germline ends. CDR3 loop: CSARGRSGIRNEQFF. The CDR3 DNA sequence: TGCAGTGCTAGAGGGAGGTCGGGGATTAGGAATGAGCAGTTCTTC.

The CDR3 sequence is CASSLVADSSYEQYF. CDR3 DNA sequence: TGCGCCAGCAGCTTGGTCGCGGACTCCTCCTACGAGCAGTACTTC. The chain combines TRBV5-1 with TRBJ2-7, with TRBD2 as a possible D gene (5 bases). Trimming shortened V by 0 bases and J by 0 bases, and 10 bases separated the two germline ends. This CDR3 spans 15 amino acids. CDR1 SGHRS and CDR2 YFSETQ come from the germline V gene.

The chain recombines TRBV12-3 or TRBV12-4 with TRBJ1-5; TRBD1 might be the D (6 bases). With 1 base removed from V and 11 bases from J, the gap between germline ends came to 12 bases. The CDR3 is 13 residues long. CDR3 protein: CASSLETGGSQHF. CDR3 in DNA: TGTGCCAGCAGTTTAGAGACAGGAGGATCCCAGCATTTT.

This clonotype has a handful of counts. This rearrangement joins TRBV6-2 or TRBV6-3 to TRBJ1-1; TRBD1 matches at 7 bases. V shed 10 bases and J 6 bases; nucleotides not matched to a gene: 11. CDR1 and CDR2 from the germline V gene are MNHEY and SVGEGT. The CDR3 totals 13 residues. The CDR3 protein is CATRRGGGPEAFF. The CDR3 DNA is TGTGCCACCAGAAGAGGAGGGGGCCCTGAAGCTTTCTTT.

This clonotype was found many times. The chain is built from TRBV28 and TRBJ1-1; the D gene is possibly TRBD1 (6 bases). This CDR3 region has 14 residues. Per germline, CDR1 MDHEN and CDR2 SYDVKM. The V end was cut by 7 bases, the J end by 0 bases, with 12 bases between. CDR3 nucleotide sequence: TGTGCCAGCACTCCGGACAGACTGAACACTGAAGCTTTCTTT. Translation gives CASTPDRLNTEAFF.

This clonotype was found many times. The chain couples TRBV6-2 or TRBV6-3 to TRBJ2-2; no clear D. Trimming took 5 bases from V and 7 from J, leaving 20 bases between them. Germline assignment: CDR1 MNHEY and CDR2 SVGEGT. This CDR3 has 16 amino acids. The CDR3 DNA follows: TGTGCCAGCAGTCACCGGGCCCGGGTTCTGAGCGGGGAGCTGTTTTTT. It specifies CASSHRARVLSGELFF.

This clonotype was seen at least ten times. CDR3 coding DNA: TGTGCCAGCAGTTGGCAGAGGAACACCGGGGAGCTGTTTTTT. It is translated as CASSWQRNTGELFF. J is TRBJ2-2 and V is TRBV6-5, with no clear D. Germline V gene lookup returns CDR1 MNHEY and CDR2 SVGAGI. The CDR3 contains 14 residues. Trimming shortened V by 4 bases and J by 1 base, and 7 bases separated the two germline ends.

This clonotype was seen ten or more times. The chain joins TRBV28 to TRBJ2-6, with no clear D. CDR1 and CDR2 (germline): MDHEN, SYDVKM. V was trimmed by 5 bases and J by 0 bases, leaving 11 bases between them. The CDR3 consists of 16 residues. CDR3 bases: TGTGCCAGCAGTACCAGACTCCTCTCTGGGGCCAACGTCCTGACTTTC. Protein sequence: CASSTRLLSGANVLTF.

This clonotype was seen a few times. The J gene is TRBJ2-7, the V gene TRBV24-1, with D maybe TRBD1 (6 bases). V lost 4 bases, J lost 5 bases, and 14 bases lay in between. The CDR3 runs to 14 residues. Germline loops: CDR1 KGHDR, CDR2 SFDVKD. CDR3 DNA: TGTGCCACCAGTGAACCAGACAGGTCCCACGAGCAGTACTTC. This translates into CATSEPDRSHEQYF.

Comment on this clonotype: A much larger clone sits a single nucleotide away, making a read error possible. The chain employs TRBV7-2 and TRBJ2-1, with 10 bases that match TRBD2. Germline V CDR1 and CDR2: SGHTA, FQGNSA. The CDR3 contains 16 residues. CDR3 sequence reads: CANSPRTSGLYNEQFF. CDR3 nucleotide sequence: TGTGCCAACAGCCCCCGGACTAGCGGTCTTTACAATGAGCAGTTCTTC.

In this sample, this clonotype turned up many times. The chain joins TRBV7-8 to TRBJ2-1; 7 bases map to TRBD2. The CDR3 is 15 amino acids. Germline lookup yields CDR1 SGHVS and CDR2 FQNEAQ. V lost 5 bases to trimming and J lost 8 bases; unmatched junction nucleotides: 12. CDR3 coding DNA: TGTGCCAGCAGCCCCGTTAGCGGGTCAGGCTATGAGCAGTTCTTC. As protein: CASSPVSGSGYEQFF.

This clonotype showed up just a few times. The chain combines TRBV4-1 with TRBJ2-5, with 9 bases fitting TRBD1. The CDR3 sequence is 15 residues long. Germline loops: CDR1 MGHRA, CDR2 YSYEKL. V lost 1 base and J lost 4; bases outside the gene matches: 4. CDR3 in amino acids: CASSQVGTGLETQYF. CDR3 bases: TGCGCCAGCAGCCAAGTAGGGACAGGGCTAGAGACCCAGTACTTC.

The V gene is TRBV28, the J gene TRBJ2-3; maybe TRBD2 (5 bases). V shed 3 bases and J shed 3 bases, with 7 bases lying between them. This CDR3 has 13 residues. Looked up from germline, CDR1 is MDHEN and CDR2 is SYDVKM. CDR3 amino acids: CASSLWETDTQYF. As DNA, the CDR3 is TGTGCCAGCAGTTTGTGGGAGACAGATACGCAGTATTTT. Full variable domain (outside the CDR3, taken from reference TRBV28 and TRBJ2-3): DVKVTQSSRYLVKRTGEKVFLECVQDMDHENMFWYRQDPGLGLRLIYFSYDVKMKEKGDIPEGYSVSREKKERFSLILESASTNQTSMYLCASSLWETDTQYFGPGTRLTVL.

J is TRBJ2-2 and V is TRBV19; 12 bases agree with TRBD2. Trimming took 5 bases from V and 5 from J; bases not matched to a gene: 6. The V gene's germline CDR1 is LNHDA and CDR2 SQIVND (reference sequence). The CDR3 sequence is 16 residues long. The CDR3 DNA follows: TGTGCCAGTAGTGGACTAGCGGGATCAGTGACCGGGGAGCTGTTTTTT. It yields the protein CASSGLAGSVTGELFF.

The chain joins TRBV20-1 to TRBJ2-3, with 13 bases matching TRBD2. CDR3 length: 16 residues. With 5 bases clipped from V and 1 base from J, the junction kept 6 bases outside the gene matches. Per the germline V gene, CDR1 is DFQATT and CDR2 is SNEGSKA (reference sequence). This chain's CDR3 is CSAHRTSGSGTDTQYF. CDR3 in DNA: TGCAGTGCTCACCGGACTAGCGGGAGTGGCACAGATACGCAGTATTTT.

This chain links TRBV20-1 with TRBJ2-1, with TRBD2 identical over 12 bases. The junction had 5 bases not matched to a gene; V was cut back by 1 base and J by 7 bases. This CDR3 contains 15 residues. The germline V gene encodes CDR1 DFQATT and CDR2 SNEGSKA (reference sequence). CDR3: CSARVPGLAGNEQFF. The CDR3 DNA is TGCAGTGCTAGAGTCCCGGGACTAGCGGGTAATGAGCAGTTCTTC.